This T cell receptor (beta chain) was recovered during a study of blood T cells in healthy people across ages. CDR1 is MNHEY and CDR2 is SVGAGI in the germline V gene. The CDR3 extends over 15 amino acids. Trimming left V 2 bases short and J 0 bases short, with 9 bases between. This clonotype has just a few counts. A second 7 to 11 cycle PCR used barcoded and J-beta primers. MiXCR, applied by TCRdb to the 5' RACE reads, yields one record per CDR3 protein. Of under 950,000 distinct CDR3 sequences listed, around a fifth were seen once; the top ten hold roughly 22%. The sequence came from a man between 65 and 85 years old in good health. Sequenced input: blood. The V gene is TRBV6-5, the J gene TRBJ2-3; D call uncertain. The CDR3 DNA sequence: TGTGCCAGCAGTTACGGAGTTACTAGCACAGATACGCAGTATTTT. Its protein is CASSYGVTSTDTQYF.